Listed below are T cell receptor beta chains from one sample, sequenced in a study of T cells in Graves' hyperthyroidism and ophthalmopathy. TCRdb reprocessed the multiplex PCR reads with MiXCR, giving one entry per CDR3 protein. The repertoire holds hundreds of thousands of distinct CDR3 sequences, with roughly 14% as singletons. Material: blood. These receptors originate from a woman between 35 and 50 years old with Graves' ophthalmopathy. CDR3s include the opening cysteine and the closing phenylalanine or tryptophan. D genes are given only for firm matches. Only some rows state a clone size, as once, few, many or a class for expanded clones.

J gene,V gene,CDR3 length,D gene,clone size,CDR3 protein,CDR3 DNA
TRBJ2-5,TRBV27,12,TRBD2,many,CASKAGGGHQYF,TGTGCCAGCAAAGCGGGAGGGGGCCACCAGTACTTC
TRBJ1-2,TRBV7-8,15,NA,NA,CASSFSGIRSYGYTF,TGTGCCAGCAGCTTCTCTGGGATACGTAGCTATGGCTACACCTTC
TRBJ1-2,TRBV19,15,NA,many,CASSDLRQLYYGYTF,TGTGCCAGTAGTGACTTAAGACAGCTCTACTATGGCTACACCTTC
TRBJ1-1,TRBV20-1,13,NA,many,CSARDWADTEAFF,TGCAGTGCTAGAGATTGGGCGGACACTGAAGCTTTCTTT
TRBJ2-7,TRBV28,16,TRBD1,many,CASSFRRDRWSYEQYF,TGTGCCAGCAGTTTTCGTAGGGACAGGTGGTCCTACGAGCAGTACTTC
TRBJ1-3,TRBV28,16,NA,NA,CASSSAGLESGNTIYF,TGTGCCAGCAGTTCGGCGGGTTTAGAGTCTGGAAACACCATATATTTT
TRBJ2-3,TRBV19,14,TRBD2,few,CASSIGLAGDTQYF,TGTGCCAGTAGTATCGGACTAGCGGGAGATACGCAGTATTTT
TRBJ1-5,TRBV4-1,14,NA,few,CASSGIGPNQPQHF,TGCGCCAGCAGTGGGATTGGACCAAATCAGCCCCAGCATTTT
TRBJ2-2,TRBV29-1,12,NA,few,CSVEVESGELFF,TGCAGCGTTGAAGTGGAGAGCGGGGAGCTGTTTTTT
TRBJ1-2,TRBV12-3/TRBV12-4,14,NA,many,CASSRGPQGGGYTF,TGTGCCAGCAGCCGCGGACCTCAGGGAGGTGGCTACACCTTC
TRBJ1-2,TRBV18,14,TRBD1,many,CASSPRTGDYGYTF,TGTGCCAGCTCACCAAGGACAGGGGACTATGGCTACACCTTC
TRBJ2-4,TRBV7-8,13,NA,many,CASSLPPADIQYF,TGTGCCAGCAGCTTACCGCCCGCGGACATTCAGTACTTC
TRBJ2-5,TRBV2,13,NA,many,CASSDDRQETQYF,TGTGCCAGCAGTGATGACAGACAAGAGACCCAGTACTTC